The 19 T cell receptor beta chains below come from one sample, sequenced in a study of T cells expressing NK-cell markers. TCRdb reworked the 5' RACE reads into one entry per CDR3 protein, no DNA. This listing includes 550,000 to 600,000 distinct CDR3 sequences. Sequenced material: blood T cells: a sorted CD56 or NKG2C T cell subset, CD4+ or CD8+ T cells, or bulk PBMC T cells (not recorded which). The receptors shown here come from a man in his late teens or twenties in good health.

The chain carries TRBV6-1 and TRBJ1-4. Looked up from germline, CDR1 is MNHNS and CDR2 is SASEGT. The CDR3 runs 14 residues. The CDR3 spells CASIRGATNEKLFF.

The V gene is TRBV20-1, the J gene TRBJ1-3; the TRBD1 assignment by TCRdb is unverifiable without DNA. Germline CDR1 is DFQATT and CDR2 is SNEGSKA (reference sequence). The CDR3 contains 17 residues. The CDR3 protein is CSARAATSQGWRNTIYF.

The chain carries TRBV3-1 and TRBJ1-4. CDR3 size: 15 residues. CDR1 and CDR2 from the germline V gene are LGHDT and YNNKEL (reference sequence). This CDR3 reads CASSQTGRAYEKLFF.

The V and J genes are TRBV5-1 and TRBJ1-6; no DNA is available, so the TRBD1 call from TCRdb remains unchecked. The V gene's germline CDR1 is SGHRS and CDR2 YFSETQ. CDR3 length equals 14 residues. This CDR3 is CASSLNSNQGPLHF.

This chain connects TRBV5-8 to TRBJ2-7; the D gene TCRdb calls, TRBD1, cannot be checked with no DNA. There are 12 residues in the CDR3. CDR1 and CDR2 (germline): SGHTS, YDEGEE. CDR3 sequence: CASNAPSYEQYF.

The chain employs TRBV7-9 and TRBJ1-2. Germline V lookup: CDR1 SEHNR, CDR2 FQNEAQ (reference sequence). The CDR3 is 13 residues long. The CDR3 loop is CASSLDADYGYTF.

The genes are TRBV7-3 and TRBJ1-1; TCRdb outputs TRBD1, but without DNA this stays unchecked. Germline-derived CDR1 and CDR2 are SGHTA and FQGTGA. The length of the CDR3 is 15 residues. The CDR3 protein is CASSLSGTSGTEAFF.

The V gene is TRBV15, the J gene TRBJ2-2. The CDR3 extends over 17 amino acids. The germline V gene has CDR1 LNHNV and CDR2 YYDKDF (reference sequence). The CDR3 is CATSRDSGRRNTGELFF.

V is TRBV5-1 and J is TRBJ1-6; TCRdb names TRBD1, which stays unverified in the absence of DNA. From germline, CDR1 is SGHRS and CDR2 YFSETQ. This CDR3 spans 14 amino acids. This chain's CDR3 is CASSLDREGSPLHF.

The V and J genes are TRBV29-1 and TRBJ1-4; TCRdb lists TRBD1, though no DNA is available to test this call. There are 12 residues in the CDR3. Germline loops: CDR1 SQVTM, CDR2 ANQGSEA. CDR3 amino acids: CSVTTGESKLFF.

This chain joins TRBV12-3 or TRBV12-4 and TRBJ2-5; TCRdb calls TRBD1, which cannot be checked without DNA. The CDR3 has 15 amino acids. CDR3 sequence: CASRTDRGGGETQYF.

This sequence joins TRBV3-1 and TRBJ2-6; TCRdb's assignment of TRBD1 cannot be checked, as there is no DNA. The CDR3 length is 16 residues. From germline, CDR1 is LGHDT and CDR2 YNNKEL (reference sequence). This chain's CDR3 is CASSQYRGSGANVLTF.

The V and J genes are TRBV6-5 and TRBJ2-2; checking the TCRdb D call of TRBD2 is not possible without DNA. CDR3 size: 16 residues. Germline V lookup: CDR1 MNHEY, CDR2 SVGAGI. The CDR3 spells CASSYGASGSTGELFF.

The chain combines TRBV20-1 with TRBJ2-5; the TRBD1 assignment by TCRdb is unverifiable without DNA. This CDR3 spans 15 amino acids. Germline V gene lookup returns CDR1 DFQATT and CDR2 SNEGSKA (reference sequence). Here the CDR3 reads CSARSETGGMETQYF.

The J gene is TRBJ2-6, the V gene TRBV10-3. The CDR3 consists of 16 residues. CDR1 and CDR2 from the germline V gene are ENHRY and SYGVKD. CDR3 residues: CAIGSNLGPGANVLTF.

The V call is TRBV24-1, the J call TRBJ2-5; no DNA is available, so the TRBD1 call from TCRdb remains unchecked. CDR3 length equals 16 residues. Germline loops: CDR1 KGHDR, CDR2 SFDVKD. The CDR3 sequence: CATSDTGQGARETQYF.

This chain connects TRBV6-1 to TRBJ1-5. Germline CDR1 reads MNHNS; CDR2 reads SASEGT. This CDR3 has 14 amino acids. CDR3 in amino acids: CASSETDLYQPQHF.

The rearrangement uses TRBV7-9 and TRBJ2-7; TCRdb's D call of TRBD2 is untestable without DNA. CDR3 length equals 14 residues. Germline values: CDR1 SEHNR, CDR2 FQNEAQ (reference sequence). CDR3 amino acids: CASRSVAGGYEQYF.

V usage is TRBV20-1 and J usage is TRBJ2-5; absent DNA, TCRdb's TRBD1 call cannot be checked. Germline values: CDR1 DFQATT, CDR2 SNEGSKA (reference sequence). CDR3 length: 14 amino acids. CDR3 region: CSAGGGRVSETQYF.